The 19 T cell receptor beta chains in this list originate from one sample, sequenced in a study of T cells expressing NK-cell markers. TCRdb reprocessed the 5' RACE reads and reports one entry per CDR3 protein, with no DNA. This sample contains 140,000 or so distinct CDR3 sequences. The sequenced material came from blood T cells: a sorted CD56 or NKG2C T cell subset, CD4+ or CD8+ T cells, or bulk PBMC T cells (not recorded which). The receptors were gathered from a man younger than 35 in good health.

The chain joins TRBV5-4 to TRBJ1-1; the TCRdb call, TRBD1, lacks DNA for checking. Germline V CDR1 and CDR2: SGHNT, YYREEE (reference sequence). CDR3 length: 18 residues. CDR3 residues: CASSLGVPTGGGNTEAFF.

The chain uses TRBV29-1 and TRBJ2-7; no DNA is available, so the TRBD1 call from TCRdb remains unchecked. The germline V gene has CDR1 SQVTM and CDR2 ANQGSEA. The CDR3 extends over 13 amino acids. The CDR3 reads CSVGTDGGYEQYF.

This chain connects TRBV30 to TRBJ2-1; the TRBD2 assignment by TCRdb is unverifiable without DNA. CDR3 length equals 14 residues. CDR1 and CDR2 (germline): GTSNPN, SVGIG (reference sequence). CDR3: CAWRRSGAYNEQFF.

The rearrangement joins TRBV3-1 to TRBJ1-6; TCRdb's D call of TRBD1 is untestable without DNA. The CDR3 is made up of 15 amino acids. Germline values: CDR1 LGHDT, CDR2 YNNKEL (reference sequence). This CDR3 reads CASSRGQGWDSPLHF.

The chain has TRBV29-1 and TRBJ1-1; the D call from TCRdb, TRBD1, cannot be confirmed without DNA. The CDR3 is made up of 13 amino acids. Germline-derived CDR1 and CDR2 are SQVTM and ANQGSEA. CDR3 region: CSVTGGAGPEAFF.

V and J are TRBV24-1 and TRBJ1-5; the TRBD1 assignment by TCRdb is unverifiable without DNA. CDR3 size: 17 residues. CDR1 and CDR2 (germline): KGHDR, SFDVKD. The chain's CDR3 is CATSEGRTGSDNQPQHF.

This chain links TRBV20-1 with TRBJ2-1; TCRdb picks TRBD2, but there is no DNA to check that call. Germline-derived CDR1 and CDR2 are DFQATT and SNEGSKA (reference sequence). This CDR3 contains 15 residues. This CDR3 is CSATTGTLGYQEQFF.

The genes are TRBV27 and TRBJ2-7. The CDR3 extends over 14 amino acids. CDR1 MNHEY and CDR2 SMNVEV come from the germline V gene (reference sequence). The CDR3: CASSLSSSVYEQYF.

The rearrangement joins TRBV30 to TRBJ2-1; TCRdb returns TRBD1, unconfirmable since there is no DNA. Germline V gene sequence: CDR1 GTSNPN, CDR2 SVGIG (reference sequence). The CDR3 runs to 14 residues. CDR3 protein: CAWGTGGMYNEQFF.

This chain links TRBV4-1 with TRBJ2-6; no DNA is available, so the TRBD1 call from TCRdb remains unchecked. The CDR3 contains 18 residues. The germline gives CDR1 MGHRA, CDR2 YSYEKL. The chain's CDR3 is CASSHRGQGFSGANVLTF.

The chain recombines TRBV30 with TRBJ1-5; without DNA, the TCRdb call of TRBD1 cannot be checked. Per the germline V gene, CDR1 is GTSNPN and CDR2 is SVGIG (reference sequence). The CDR3 spans 13 residues. The CDR3 loop reads CAWARDTNQPQHF.

The chain has TRBV11-3 and TRBJ1-1; absent DNA, TCRdb's TRBD1 call cannot be checked. This CDR3 contains 15 residues. The germline V gene encodes CDR1 SGHNT and CDR2 YENEEA. CDR3 amino acids: CASSEQQGMNTEAFF.

This rearrangement joins TRBV4-2 to TRBJ2-1; lacking DNA, the TRBD2 call made by TCRdb goes unchecked. The CDR3 length is 16 residues. CDR1 and CDR2 from the germline V gene are LGHNA and YNFKEQ. This CDR3 reads CASSQDRAASYNEQFF.

The V gene is TRBV25-1, the J gene TRBJ1-1; with no DNA, the TCRdb D assignment of TRBD1 cannot be verified. The CDR3 is made up of 15 amino acids. Germline loops: CDR1 MGHDK, CDR2 SYGVNS. CDR3 in amino acids: CASSESTGRDTEAFF.

The chain has TRBV2 and TRBJ2-3; TCRdb names TRBD2, which stays unverified in the absence of DNA. Germline lookup yields CDR1 SNHLY and CDR2 FYNNEI. CDR3 length equals 12 residues. This chain's CDR3 is CGGRAFADTQYF. The variable domain in full, completed from reference TRBV2 and TRBJ2-3, reads EPEVTQTPSHQVTQMGQEVILRCVPISNHLYFYWYRQILGQKVEFLVSFYNNEISEKSEIFDDQFSVERPDGSNFTLKIRSTKLEDSAMYFCGGRAFADTQYFGPGTRLTVL.

This rearrangement joins TRBV15 to TRBJ2-1; TCRdb proposes TRBD1, but this gene call is untestable without DNA. The V gene's germline CDR1 is LNHNV and CDR2 YYDKDF (reference sequence). The CDR3 is 12 amino acids. The CDR3 protein is CATSDRRNEQFF.

V gene TRBV5-6 combines with J gene TRBJ2-3; checking the TCRdb D call of TRBD1 is not possible without DNA. The CDR3 loop spans 15 amino acids. Germline V gives CDR1 SGHDT, CDR2 YYEEEE. CDR3 in amino acids: CASTLGQDFTDTQYF.

This chain joins TRBV10-2 and TRBJ2-3; TCRdb calls TRBD2, which cannot be checked without DNA. Germline V CDR1 and CDR2: WSHSY, SAAADI. CDR3 length: 13 residues. The CDR3 spells CASSRTGPHTQYF.

The V gene is TRBV20-1, the J gene TRBJ2-1; without DNA, the TCRdb call of TRBD1 cannot be checked. Germline lookup yields CDR1 DFQATT and CDR2 SNEGSKA (reference sequence). The CDR3 consists of 13 residues. The CDR3 reads CSASSWGGNEQFF.